Each of the 10 T cell receptor beta chains below was sequenced from the same sample in a study of T cells after yellow fever vaccination. In TCRdb, the 5' RACE reads were re-called with MiXCR into one record per CDR3 protein. The sample includes 500,000 to 650,000 distinct CDR3 sequences, roughly a sixth of them seen just once. This sample comprised PBMCs, obtained 5 to 6 days after the first yellow fever vaccination. The source of these receptors is a man aged 18 to 30 who received the YFV17D yellow fever vaccine.

This clonotype appeared a few times. The V gene is TRBV11-2, the J gene TRBJ2-7; tentative D call: TRBD2 (6 bases). CDR3 length: 14 residues. Trimming took 5 bases from V and 3 from J, leaving 14 bases between them. Germline-derived CDR1 and CDR2 are SGHAT and FQNNGV. The CDR3 sequence is CASSNRPGGYEQYV. The CDR3 bases are TGTGCCAGCAGCAATAGACCCGGGGGCTACGAGCAGTACGTC.

This clonotype was observed a few times. This chain joins TRBV28 and TRBJ2-4, with D tentatively TRBD1 or TRBD2 (6 bases each). V shed 2 bases and J shed 7 bases, with 24 bases lying between them. There are 18 residues in the CDR3. CDR1 and CDR2 from the germline V gene are MDHEN and SYDVKM. As DNA, the CDR3 is TGTGCCAGCAGTTTAGGCCCAAGCGGAGGGGGGCCAAAGAACATTCAGTACTTC. This translates into CASSLGPSGGGPKNIQYF. Full variable domain (rest looked up from reference TRBV28 and TRBJ2-4): DVKVTQSSRYLVKRTGEKVFLECVQDMDHENMFWYRQDPGLGLRLIYFSYDVKMKEKGDIPEGYSVSREKKERFSLILESASTNQTSMYLCASSLGPSGGGPKNIQYFGAGTRLSVL.

This clonotype was detected only a few times. The V call is TRBV2, the J call TRBJ2-4; unclear D gene. The V end lost 6 bases, the J end lost 1 base, and 16 bases lay between the germline ends. The CDR3 is made up of 16 amino acids. Germline CDR1 SNHLY, CDR2 FYNNEI. As DNA, the CDR3 is TGTGCCAGCAGGCGCGGAACCTCAAGGGCCAAAAACATTCAGTACTTC. As protein: CASRRGTSRAKNIQYF.

The chain couples TRBV6-2 or TRBV6-3 to TRBJ1-5; D remains unclear. The germline gives CDR1 MNHEY, CDR2 SVGEGT. The CDR3 runs 11 residues. V was cut by 6 bases and J by 7 bases, with 7 bases left in between. The CDR3 DNA sequence: TGTGCCAGCAGCAATGGGCAGCCCCAGCATTTT. Residues: CASSNGQPQHF.

V gene TRBV7-9 combines with J gene TRBJ2-7, with TRBD2 identical over 7 bases. The V gene's germline CDR1 is SEHNR and CDR2 FQNEAQ (reference sequence). V shed 5 bases, J shed 5 bases, and the junction held 9 bases outside the gene matches. CDR3 length: 14 residues. In DNA form, the CDR3 reads TGTGCCAGCAGCAGACGGGGGGTTGACGACGAGCAGTACTTC. Its translation: CASSRRGVDDEQYF.

This chain links TRBV5-4 with TRBJ2-3, with 7 bases aligning to TRBD2. The length of the CDR3 is 16 residues. Per germline, CDR1 SGHNT and CDR2 YYREEE (reference sequence). V lost 5 bases to trimming and J lost 0 bases; unmatched junction nucleotides: 9. CDR3 in amino acids: CASRNYLAASTDTQYF. CDR3 bases: TGTGCCAGCAGGAACTACCTAGCGGCTAGCACAGATACGCAGTATTTT.

The gene calls are TRBV27 and TRBJ1-1, with TRBD1 matching 8 bases. Germline V gene sequence: CDR1 MNHEY, CDR2 SMNVEV (reference sequence). CDR3 length equals 17 residues. Trimming at V came to 0 bases and at J to 4 bases, leaving 10 bases not matched to a gene. CDR3 protein: CASSLSKQTGVVTEAFF. The CDR3 DNA reads TGTGCCAGCAGTTTATCGAAACAGACAGGGGTGGTCACTGAAGCTTTCTTT.

This clonotype was observed a few times. The V call is TRBV7-9, the J call TRBJ2-1; 10 bases fit TRBD1. The ends lost 6 bases at V and 9 bases at J; junction bases unmatched: 8. Germline V gene data show CDR1 as SEHNR and CDR2 as FQNEAQ (reference sequence). The CDR3 is made up of 14 amino acids. CDR3 residues: CASRGRQGASEQFF. The CDR3 bases are TGTGCCAGCAGAGGGAGACAGGGGGCCAGTGAGCAGTTCTTC.

This clonotype was recorded many times. The chain links TRBV12-3 or TRBV12-4 to TRBJ2-5; D is uncertain. This CDR3 is built from 14 residues. V lost 1 base and J lost 5, with 11 bases in between. The CDR3 loop reads CASSLGAPTETQYF. As DNA, the CDR3 is TGTGCCAGCAGTTTAGGAGCCCCGACGGAGACCCAGTACTTC.

This clonotype showed up just a few times. This chain joins TRBV24-1 and TRBJ2-1, with 7 bases that match TRBD2. In germline, CDR1 is KGHDR, CDR2 SFDVKD. This CDR3 comprises 17 residues. The trim removed 2 bases at V and 7 bases at J, leaving 13 bases unmatched. For the CDR3, the DNA is TGTGCCACCAGTGATTCCCAGACTAGCAGGGCACCGAATGAGCAGTTCTTC. Amino acid sequence: CATSDSQTSRAPNEQFF.